Below, one T cell receptor beta chain is given with its context. This record comes from a study of Ad26.COV2.S vaccination and SARS-CoV-2 variants. Method: immunoSEQ multiplex PCR; TCRdb's copy keeps in-frame clones and lacks some. The table shows about 280,000 clones, with approximately 89% occurring only once. Unmatched junction bases numbered 1, after V lost 7 bases and J lost 1 base. The germline gives CDR1 SQVTM, CDR2 ANQGSEA. This CDR3 has 12 amino acids. The sample's treatment: around 19 received Ad26.COV2.S at low or high dose, single or two shots; roughly five received placebo; per-sample allocation not given. At day 63 after the first vaccine or placebo injection, samples were drawn.

The source was peripheral blood, collected in a trial of Ad26.COV2.S vaccine versus placebo. The receptor comes from a person aged 18-60 years who received the Ad26.COV2.S COVID-19 vaccine or a placebo. V usage is TRBV29-1 and J usage is TRBJ1-1, with 9 nucleotides matching TRBD1. CDR3 loop: CSAGQGNTEAFF. CDR3 bases: TGCAGCGCGGGACAGGGGAACACTGAAGCTTTCTTT.